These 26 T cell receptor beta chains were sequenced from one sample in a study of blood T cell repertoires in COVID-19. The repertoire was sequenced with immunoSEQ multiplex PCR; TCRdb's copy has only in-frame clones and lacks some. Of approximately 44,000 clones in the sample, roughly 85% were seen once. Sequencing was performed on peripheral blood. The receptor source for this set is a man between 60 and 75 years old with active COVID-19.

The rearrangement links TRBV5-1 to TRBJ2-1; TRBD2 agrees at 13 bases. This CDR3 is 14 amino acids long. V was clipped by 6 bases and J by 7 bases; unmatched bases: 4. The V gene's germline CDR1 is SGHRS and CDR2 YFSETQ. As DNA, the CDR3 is TGCGCCAGCACTGTGACTAGCGGGGGGAATGAGCAGTTCTTC. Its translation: CASTVTSGGNEQFF.

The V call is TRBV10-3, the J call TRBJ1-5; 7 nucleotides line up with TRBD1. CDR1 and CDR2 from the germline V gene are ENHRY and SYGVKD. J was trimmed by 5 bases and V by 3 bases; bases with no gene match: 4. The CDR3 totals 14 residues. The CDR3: CAISDPGGYQPQHF. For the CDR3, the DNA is TGTGCCATCAGTGATCCAGGGGGGTATCAGCCCCAGCATTTT.

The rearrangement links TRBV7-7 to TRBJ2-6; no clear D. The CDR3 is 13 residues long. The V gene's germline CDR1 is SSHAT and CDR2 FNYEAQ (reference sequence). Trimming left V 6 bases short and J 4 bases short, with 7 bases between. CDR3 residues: CASSTPGANVLTF. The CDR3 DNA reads TGTGCCAGCAGTACTCCCGGGGCCAACGTCCTGACTTTC.

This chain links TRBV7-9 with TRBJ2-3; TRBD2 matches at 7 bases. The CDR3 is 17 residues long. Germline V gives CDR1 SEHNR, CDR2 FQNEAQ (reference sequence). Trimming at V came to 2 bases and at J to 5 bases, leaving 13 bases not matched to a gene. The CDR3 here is CASSLTRGRENGDTQYF. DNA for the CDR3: TGTGCCAGCAGCTTAACAAGAGGGCGGGAGAATGGAGATACGCAGTATTTT. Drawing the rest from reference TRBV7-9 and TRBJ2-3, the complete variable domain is DTGVSQNPRHKITKRGQNVTFRCDPISEHNRLYWYRQTLGQGPEFLTYFQNEAQLEKSRLLSDRFSAERPKGSFSTLEIQRTEQGDSAMYLCASSLTRGRENGDTQYFGPGTRLTVL.

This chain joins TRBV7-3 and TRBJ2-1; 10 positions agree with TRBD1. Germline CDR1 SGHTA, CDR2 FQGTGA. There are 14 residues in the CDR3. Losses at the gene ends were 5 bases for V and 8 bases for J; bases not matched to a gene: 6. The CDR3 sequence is CASSLGQGKYEQFF. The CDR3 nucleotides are TGTGCCAGCAGCCTGGGACAGGGGAAGTATGAGCAGTTCTTC.

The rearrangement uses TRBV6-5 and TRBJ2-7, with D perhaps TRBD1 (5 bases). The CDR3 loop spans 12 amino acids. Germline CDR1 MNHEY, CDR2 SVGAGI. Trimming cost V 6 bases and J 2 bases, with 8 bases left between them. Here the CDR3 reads CASRDTAYEQYF. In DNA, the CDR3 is TGTGCCAGCAGGGACACAGCCTACGAGCAGTACTTC.

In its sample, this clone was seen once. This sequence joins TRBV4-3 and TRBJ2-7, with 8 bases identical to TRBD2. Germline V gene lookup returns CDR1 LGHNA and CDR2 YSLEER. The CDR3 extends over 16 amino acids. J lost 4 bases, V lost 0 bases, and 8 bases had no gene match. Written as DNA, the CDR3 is TGCGCCAGCAGCCAAGATTGGGCTAGCGGGTTTTACGAGCAGTACTTC. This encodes CASSQDWASGFYEQYF.

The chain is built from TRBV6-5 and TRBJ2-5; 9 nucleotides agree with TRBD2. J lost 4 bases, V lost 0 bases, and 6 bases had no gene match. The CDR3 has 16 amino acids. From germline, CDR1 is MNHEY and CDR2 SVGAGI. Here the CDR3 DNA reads TGTGCCAGCAGTTACTCGGTAGCGGGAGTTCGAGAGACCCAGTACTTC. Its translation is CASSYSVAGVRETQYF.

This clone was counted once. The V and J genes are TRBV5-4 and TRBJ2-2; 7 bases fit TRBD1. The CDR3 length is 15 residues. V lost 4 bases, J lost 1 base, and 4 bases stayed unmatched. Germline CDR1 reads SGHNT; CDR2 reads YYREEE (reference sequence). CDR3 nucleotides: TGTGCCAGCAGCCAGGACAGGTGGAACACCGGGGAGCTGTTTTTT. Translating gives CASSQDRWNTGELFF.

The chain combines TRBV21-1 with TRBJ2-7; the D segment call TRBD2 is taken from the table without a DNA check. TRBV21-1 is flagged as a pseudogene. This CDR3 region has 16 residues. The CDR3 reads CASSNVLGQSDYEQYF. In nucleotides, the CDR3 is TGTGCCAGCAGCAACGTCCTAGGTCAATCAGACTACGAGCAGTACTTC.

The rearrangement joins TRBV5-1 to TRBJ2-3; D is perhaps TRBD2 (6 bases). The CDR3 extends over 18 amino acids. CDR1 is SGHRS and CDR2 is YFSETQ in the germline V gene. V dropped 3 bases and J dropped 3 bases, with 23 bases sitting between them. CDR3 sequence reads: CASSSLLYGTGRTDTQYF. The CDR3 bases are TGCGCCAGCAGCTCCCTCCTCTACGGGACTGGACGGACAGATACGCAGTATTTT.

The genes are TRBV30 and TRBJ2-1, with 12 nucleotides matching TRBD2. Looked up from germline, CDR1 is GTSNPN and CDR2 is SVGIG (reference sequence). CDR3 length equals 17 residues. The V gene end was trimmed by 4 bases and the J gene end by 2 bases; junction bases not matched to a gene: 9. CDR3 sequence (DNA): TGTGCCTGGAACCCGGGACTAGCGGGCTCACCCTACAATGAGCAGTTCTTC. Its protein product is CAWNPGLAGSPYNEQFF.

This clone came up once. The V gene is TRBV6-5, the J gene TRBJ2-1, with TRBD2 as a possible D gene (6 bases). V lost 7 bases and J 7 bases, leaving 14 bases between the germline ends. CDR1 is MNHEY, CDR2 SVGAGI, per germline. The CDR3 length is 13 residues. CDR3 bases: TGTGCCAGCAAGTCCGGGACTGATAATGAGCAGTTCTTC. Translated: CASKSGTDNEQFF.

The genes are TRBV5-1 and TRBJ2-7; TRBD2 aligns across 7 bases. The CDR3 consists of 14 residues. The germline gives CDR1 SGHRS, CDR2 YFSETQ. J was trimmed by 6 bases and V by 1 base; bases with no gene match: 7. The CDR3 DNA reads TGCGCCAGCAGCTTGCCAAGCGGGATGGGCGAGCAGTACTTC. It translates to CASSLPSGMGEQYF.

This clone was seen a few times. This CDR3 reads CSVLGAGVVYEQYF. The CDR3 nucleotides read TGCAGCGTCTTAGGTGCGGGTGTAGTCTACGAGCAGTACTTC. The rearrangement joins TRBV29-1 to TRBJ2-7, with D tentatively TRBD2 (5 bases). Trimming took off 6 bases at V and 3 bases at J, with 18 bases between the two ends. The germline gives CDR1 SQVTM, CDR2 ANQGSEA. CDR3 length: 14 residues.

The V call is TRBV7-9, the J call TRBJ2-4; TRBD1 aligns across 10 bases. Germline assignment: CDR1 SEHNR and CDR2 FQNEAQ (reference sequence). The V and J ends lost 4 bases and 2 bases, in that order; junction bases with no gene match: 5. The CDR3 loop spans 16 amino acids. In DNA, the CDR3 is TGTGCCAGCAGCTGGCCGGGACAGGGGTCCAAAAACATTCAGTACTTC. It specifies CASSWPGQGSKNIQYF.

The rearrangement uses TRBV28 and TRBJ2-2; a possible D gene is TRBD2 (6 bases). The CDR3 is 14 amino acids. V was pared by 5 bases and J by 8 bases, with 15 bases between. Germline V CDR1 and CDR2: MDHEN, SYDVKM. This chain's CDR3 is CASSRREPAGELFF. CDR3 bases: TGTGCCAGCAGTCGCCGGGAGCCGGCGGGGGAGCTGTTTTTT.

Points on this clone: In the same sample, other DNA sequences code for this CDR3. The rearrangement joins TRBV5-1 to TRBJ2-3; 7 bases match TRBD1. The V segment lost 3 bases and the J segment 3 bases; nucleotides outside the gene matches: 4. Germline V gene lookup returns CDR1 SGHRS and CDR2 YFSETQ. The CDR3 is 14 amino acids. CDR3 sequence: CASSSGQATDTQYF. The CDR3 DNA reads TGCGCCAGCAGCTCCGGACAGGCAACAGATACGCAGTATTTT.

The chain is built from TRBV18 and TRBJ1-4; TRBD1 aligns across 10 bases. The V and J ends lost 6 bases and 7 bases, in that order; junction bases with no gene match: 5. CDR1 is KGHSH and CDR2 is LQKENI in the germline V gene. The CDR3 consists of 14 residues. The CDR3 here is CASSPDRGSEKLFF. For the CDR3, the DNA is TGTGCCAGCTCGCCGGACAGGGGGAGTGAAAAACTGTTTTTT.

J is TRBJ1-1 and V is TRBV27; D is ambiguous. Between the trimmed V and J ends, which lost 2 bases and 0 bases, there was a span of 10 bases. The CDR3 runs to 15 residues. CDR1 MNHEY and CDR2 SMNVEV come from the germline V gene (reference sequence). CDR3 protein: CASSLQVGVNTEAFF. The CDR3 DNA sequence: TGTGCCAGCAGTTTACAAGTCGGAGTGAACACTGAAGCTTTCTTT.

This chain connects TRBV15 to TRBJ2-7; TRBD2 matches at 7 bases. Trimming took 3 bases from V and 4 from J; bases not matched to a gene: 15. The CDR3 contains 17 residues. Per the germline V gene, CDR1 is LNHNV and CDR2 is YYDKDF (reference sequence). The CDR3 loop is CATSRGERSGMGYEQYF. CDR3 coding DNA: TGTGCCACCAGCAGGGGGGAGAGGAGCGGGATGGGGTACGAGCAGTACTTC.

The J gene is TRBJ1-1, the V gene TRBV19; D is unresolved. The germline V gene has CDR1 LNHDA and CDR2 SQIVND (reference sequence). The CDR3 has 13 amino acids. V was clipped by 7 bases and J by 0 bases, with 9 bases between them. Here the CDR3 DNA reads TGTGCCAGTAAGTCCGGGGTGAACACTGAAGCTTTCTTT. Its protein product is CASKSGVNTEAFF.

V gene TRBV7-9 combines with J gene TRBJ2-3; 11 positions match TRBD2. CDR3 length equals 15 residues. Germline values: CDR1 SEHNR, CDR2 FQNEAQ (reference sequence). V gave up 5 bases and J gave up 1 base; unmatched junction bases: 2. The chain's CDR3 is CASSLGLAGTDTQYF. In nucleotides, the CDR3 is TGTGCCAGCAGCCTGGGACTAGCGGGCACAGATACGCAGTATTTT.

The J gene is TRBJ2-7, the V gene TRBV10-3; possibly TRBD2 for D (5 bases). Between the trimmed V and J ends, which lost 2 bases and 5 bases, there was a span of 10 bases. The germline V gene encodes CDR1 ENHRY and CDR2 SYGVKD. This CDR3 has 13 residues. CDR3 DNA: TGTGCCATCAGTGAGCGCGGGCAGGACGAGCAGTACTTC. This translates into CAISERGQDEQYF.

This CDR3 reads CASSPRGDISRVQETQYF. DNA for the CDR3: TGTGCCAGCAGCCCCAGGGGGGACATCTCTCGGGTCCAAGAGACCCAGTACTTC. The chain has TRBV11-2 and TRBJ2-5; TRBD1 is a possible D gene (7 bases). Germline lookup yields CDR1 SGHAT and CDR2 FQNNGV. The germline V and J ends were trimmed by 5 bases and 1 base, with 23 bases remaining between them. This CDR3 comprises 18 residues.

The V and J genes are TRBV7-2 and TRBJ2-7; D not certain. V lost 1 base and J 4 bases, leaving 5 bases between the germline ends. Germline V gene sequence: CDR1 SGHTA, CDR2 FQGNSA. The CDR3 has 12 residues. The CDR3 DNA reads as TGTGCCAGCAGCTTAGGGCAGTACGAGCAGTACTTC. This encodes CASSLGQYEQYF.